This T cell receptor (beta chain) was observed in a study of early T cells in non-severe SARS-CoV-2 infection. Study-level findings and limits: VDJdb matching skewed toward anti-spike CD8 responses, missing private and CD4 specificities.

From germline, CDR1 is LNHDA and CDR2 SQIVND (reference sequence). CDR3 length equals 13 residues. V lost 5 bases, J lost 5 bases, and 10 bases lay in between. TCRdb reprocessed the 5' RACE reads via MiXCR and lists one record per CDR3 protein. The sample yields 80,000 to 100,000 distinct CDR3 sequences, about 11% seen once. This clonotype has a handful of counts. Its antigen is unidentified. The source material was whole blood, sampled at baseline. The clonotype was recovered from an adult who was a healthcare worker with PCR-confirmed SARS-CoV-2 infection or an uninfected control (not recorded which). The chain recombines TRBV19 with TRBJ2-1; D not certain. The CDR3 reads CASSLAQNNEQFF. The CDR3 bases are TGTGCCAGTAGTCTTGCCCAGAACAATGAGCAGTTCTTC.